This note documents a single TCR beta chain sequence. The data belong to a study of blood T cell repertoires in COVID-19. Study as a whole: Specimens from acute and convalescent COVID-19 originated in the United States, Italy and Spain. T cells, B-cell-depleted T cells, or PBMCs supplied cDNA or gDNA.

Original data processing: Estimated nucleated cell counts came from reference gene primer amplification. Using immunoSEQ multiplex PCR, the repertoire was profiled, and TCRdb retains in-frame clones only, with some absent. That table gives V, J and clone size, and the DNA gave D and trimming. The sample carries about 210,000 clones, 90% to 95% recorded once. This sequence was found in a man under 40 with acute or convalescent COVID-19. The sequenced sample was peripheral blood.

Here the CDR3 reads CAAGVNEKLFF. The CDR3 nucleotides read TGTGCCGCGGGGGTGAATGAAAAACTGTTTTTT. V and J are TRBV6-4 and TRBJ1-4; the D gene is possibly TRBD1 (5 bases). Germline V gene data show CDR1 as MRHNA and CDR2 as SNTAGT. The CDR3 extends over 11 amino acids. V lost 11 bases and J 5 bases, leaving 9 bases between the germline ends.